The rows below give T cell receptor beta chains drawn from one sample of a study of T cells in Graves' hyperthyroidism and ophthalmopathy. TCRdb reprocessed the multiplex PCR reads with MiXCR, giving one entry per CDR3 protein. Altogether roughly 380,000 distinct CDR3 sequences are present, approximately 18% being singletons, with the ten largest covering roughly 15%. The sequenced sample consisted of blood. Receptors were obtained from a woman in her 40s with Graves' ophthalmopathy. CDR3s include the opening cysteine and the closing phenylalanine or tryptophan. D genes are given only for firm matches. The size entry is marked missing in some rows and otherwise reads once, few, many or a size class.

CDR3: CASSGQRQVSETQYF
DNA: TGTGCCAGCAGTGGTCAAAGACAGGTGTCGGAGACCCAGTACTTC
J: TRBJ2-5
length: 15
V: TRBV2
size: many
D: .

CDR3: CASSISQGARTEAFF
DNA: TGCGCCAGCAGCATTTCCCAGGGGGCGCGAACTGAAGCTTTCTTT
J: TRBJ1-1
length: 15
V: TRBV5-1
size: many
D: TRBD1

CDR3: CASSLWGVNTGELFF
DNA: TGTGCCAGCAGCTTATGGGGTGTGAACACCGGGGAGCTGTTTTTT
J: TRBJ2-2
length: 15
V: TRBV7-8
size: many
D: .

CDR3: CASSPTDSLNTEAFF
DNA: TGCGCCAGCAGCCCGACCGACAGTTTGAACACTGAAGCTTTCTTT
J: TRBJ1-1
length: 15
V: TRBV5-1
size: many
D: .

CDR3: CASSALQETQYF
DNA: TGTGCCAGCTCAGCCCTCCAAGAGACCCAGTACTTC
J: TRBJ2-5
length: 12
V: TRBV18
size: many
D: .

CDR3: CASSLWTGQNQPQHF
DNA: TGTGCCAGCAGTTTATGGACAGGGCAGAATCAGCCCCAGCATTTT
J: TRBJ1-5
length: 15
V: TRBV28
size: many
D: TRBD1

CDR3: CSAGRQGGAPMNQPQHF
DNA: TGCAGTGCTGGGCGACAGGGAGGGGCCCCCATGAATCAGCCCCAGCATTTT
J: TRBJ1-5
length: 17
V: TRBV20-1
size: many
D: TRBD1

CDR3: CAIGGGSLKTQYF
DNA: TGTGCCATCGGGGGGGGGAGTCTGAAGACCCAGTACTTC
J: TRBJ2-5
length: 13
V: TRBV10-3
size: few
D: TRBD2

CDR3: CASSPWSAGYEQYF
DNA: TGTGCCAGCTCACCTTGGTCGGCGGGGTACGAGCAGTACTTC
J: TRBJ2-7
length: 14
V: TRBV18
size: .
D: .

CDR3: CASSYWEGPQGTQYF
DNA: TGTGCCAGCAGTTACTGGGAGGGGCCTCAAGGGACCCAGTACTTC
J: TRBJ2-5
length: 15
V: TRBV6-2/TRBV6-3
size: many
D: TRBD2